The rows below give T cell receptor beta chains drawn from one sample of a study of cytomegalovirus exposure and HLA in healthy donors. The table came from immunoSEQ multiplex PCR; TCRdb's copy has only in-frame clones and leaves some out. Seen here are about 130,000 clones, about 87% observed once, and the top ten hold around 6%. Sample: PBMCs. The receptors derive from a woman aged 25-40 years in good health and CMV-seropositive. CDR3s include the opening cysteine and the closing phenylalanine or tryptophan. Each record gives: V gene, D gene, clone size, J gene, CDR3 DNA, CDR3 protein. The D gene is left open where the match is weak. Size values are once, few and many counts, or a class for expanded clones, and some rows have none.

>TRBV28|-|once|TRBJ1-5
TGTGCCAGCAGTCCGTGGGGGCTTTTAAATCAGCCCCAGCATTTT
CASSPWGLLNQPQHF
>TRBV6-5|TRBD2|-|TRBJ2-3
TGTGCCAGCAGTTACACTAGCGGTAGCACAGATACGCAGTATTTT
CASSYTSGSTDTQYF
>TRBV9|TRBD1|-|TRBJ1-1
TGTGCCAGCAGCACCGCAGGGGGCCGTGGCACTGAAGCTTTCTTT
CASSTAGGRGTEAFF
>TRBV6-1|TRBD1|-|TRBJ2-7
TGTGCCAGCAAGGTCTACACAGGGGGCTCCTACGAGCAGTACTTC
CASKVYTGGSYEQYF
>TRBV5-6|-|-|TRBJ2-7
TGTGCCAGCAGCTCCCAGGACAGCTACGAGCAGTACTTC
CASSSQDSYEQYF
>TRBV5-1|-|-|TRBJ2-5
TGCGCCAGCAGCTTACAGGGAGGGGGGCAAGAGACCCAGTACTTC
CASSLQGGGQETQYF
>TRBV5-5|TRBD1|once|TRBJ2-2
TGTGCCAGCAGTTTTCGGGACAGTATGACCGGGGAGCTGTTTTTT
CASSFRDSMTGELFF
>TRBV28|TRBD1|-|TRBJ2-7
TGTGCCAGCTGCACAGGGGCCTTTTCTTCCTACGAGCAGTACTTC
CASCTGAFSSYEQYF
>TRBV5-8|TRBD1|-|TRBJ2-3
TGTGCCAGCAGCCCGGGACAGGGGGTGGCAGATACGCAGTATTTT
CASSPGQGVADTQYF
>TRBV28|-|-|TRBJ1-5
TGTGCCAGCAGTTCCTCAGGGAACAATCAGCCCCAGCATTTT
CASSSSGNNQPQHF
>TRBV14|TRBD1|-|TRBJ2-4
TGTGCCAGCAGCCAAGATGGGAGGACAGGGACCAAAAACATTCAGTACTTC
CASSQDGRTGTKNIQYF
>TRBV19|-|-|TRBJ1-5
TGTGCCAGTAGTTGGGCAGGGGCCCTTAGCAATCAGCCCCAGCATTTT
CASSWAGALSNQPQHF